Each of the 21 T cell receptor beta chains below was sequenced from the same sample in a study of neurological immune-mediated disorders. TCRdb redid the calling of the 5' RACE reads with MiXCR, one entry per CDR3 protein. The table lists about 17,000 distinct CDR3 sequences, roughly 3.2% of them singletons. The specimen sequenced was CD8+ T cells from blood. Every receptor here comes from a woman aged 35 to 49 in good health.

This clonotype was recorded at least ten times. The genes are TRBV28 and TRBJ1-1; D unresolved. The CDR3 extends over 13 amino acids. The germline gives CDR1 MDHEN, CDR2 SYDVKM. The V gene lost 5 bases and the J gene lost 4 bases, with 11 bases spanning the gap. The CDR3 region has the DNA TGTGCCAGCAGTGCTTCTATGGGCACTGAAGCTTTCTTT. The encoded protein is CASSASMGTEAFF.

This clonotype was counted many times. This chain joins TRBV11-2 and TRBJ2-1; unclear D gene. The germline CDR1 and CDR2 sequences are SGHAT and FQNNGV. The CDR3 extends over 18 amino acids. V lost 0 bases to trimming and J lost 0 bases, with 15 bases between them. Here the CDR3 reads CASSLDNGRFSSYNEQFF. CDR3 coding DNA: TGTGCCAGCAGCTTAGATAACGGCAGATTTAGCTCCTACAATGAGCAGTTCTTC.

This clonotype was counted ten times or more. The V call is TRBV7-8, the J call TRBJ2-2, with 10 bases identical to TRBD2. The CDR3 is made up of 17 amino acids. The ends lost 0 bases at V and 8 bases at J; junction bases unmatched: 9. Germline V gene sequence: CDR1 SGHVS, CDR2 FQNEAQ. CDR3 in amino acids: CASSLAGLAELEGELFF. DNA of the CDR3: TGTGCCAGCAGCTTAGCTGGACTAGCGGAATTAGAGGGGGAGCTGTTTTTT.

This clonotype came up many times. CDR3 sequence reads: CASSQDIGSNQPQHF. In nucleotides, the CDR3 is TGCGCCAGCAGCCAAGATATCGGTAGCAATCAGCCCCAGCATTTT. The chain has TRBV4-1 and TRBJ1-5; no clear D. The CDR3 runs to 15 residues. The ends were cut back, 0 bases at V and 0 bases at J, with 6 bases in the middle. The germline V gene has CDR1 MGHRA and CDR2 YSYEKL.

This clonotype was recorded many times. V and J are TRBV15 and TRBJ2-3, with unresolved D. CDR1 and CDR2 from the germline V gene are LNHNV and YYDKDF (reference sequence). Trimming removed 0 bases at V and 3 bases at J, with 10 bases between. This CDR3 is 15 amino acids long. The CDR3 nucleotides read TGTGCCACCAGCAGAGATCGAGGTGGAACAGATACGCAGTATTTT. This gives the protein CATSRDRGGTDTQYF.

The rearrangement joins TRBV12-3 or TRBV12-4 to TRBJ2-3, with TRBD2 identical over 9 bases. Trimming at V came to 5 bases and at J to 4 bases, leaving 4 bases not matched to a gene. This CDR3 spans 14 amino acids. The DNA for the CDR3 is TGTGCCAGCAGTCCTAGCGGGGTCCCAGATACGCAGTATTTT. Protein sequence: CASSPSGVPDTQYF.

This clonotype came up many times. This sequence joins TRBV27 and TRBJ2-7; D gene uncertain. This CDR3 is 13 amino acids long. Germline-derived CDR1 and CDR2 are MNHEY and SMNVEV (reference sequence). The germline V and J ends were trimmed by 0 bases and 0 bases, with 3 bases remaining between them. CDR3 coding DNA: TGTGCCAGCAGTTTATCTGACTCCTACGAGCAGTACTTC. This encodes CASSLSDSYEQYF.

The chain uses TRBV6-4 and TRBJ2-7, with 13 bases matching TRBD2. Germline V gives CDR1 MRHNA, CDR2 SNTAGT. The length of the CDR3 is 14 residues. The J segment lost 6 bases and the V segment lost 2 bases, leaving 1 base of the junction unmatched. The CDR3 DNA sequence: TGTGCCAGCAGTGACGGACTAGCGGGAGCCGAGCAGTACTTC. It yields the protein CASSDGLAGAEQYF.

This clonotype was counted many times. The rearrangement uses TRBV29-1 and TRBJ2-7, with TRBD2 identical over 12 bases. Germline V gene sequence: CDR1 SQVTM, CDR2 ANQGSEA. The V and J ends lost 7 bases and 3 bases, in that order; junction bases with no gene match: 4. CDR3 size: 13 residues. The CDR3 protein is CSASTSGSYEQYF. Written as DNA, the CDR3 is TGCAGCGCCTCGACTAGCGGGAGCTACGAGCAGTACTTC.

This clonotype was observed many times. V gene TRBV6-1 combines with J gene TRBJ2-7; TRBD1 or TRBD2 may be the D gene (5 bases each). V lost 0 bases and J 0 bases, leaving 12 bases between the germline ends. CDR3 length equals 16 residues. Germline V gene data show CDR1 as MNHNS and CDR2 as SASEGT. CDR3 in amino acids: CASSEAAGTASYEQYF. The CDR3 nucleotides read TGTGCCAGCAGTGAAGCAGCCGGGACCGCCTCCTACGAGCAGTACTTC.

This clonotype was picked up many times. The rearrangement joins TRBV5-1 to TRBJ1-1; D gene uncertain. V dropped 0 bases and J dropped 2 bases, with 5 bases sitting between them. Germline loops: CDR1 SGHRS, CDR2 YFSETQ. The CDR3 sequence is 13 residues long. The CDR3 loop reads CASSLAGNTEAFF. CDR3 DNA: TGCGCCAGCAGCTTGGCCGGAAACACTGAAGCTTTCTTT.

In this sample, this clonotype turned up many times. This sequence joins TRBV12-3 or TRBV12-4 and TRBJ1-1; D gene unclear. The CDR3 sequence is 13 residues long. Trimming pared 5 bases from V and 6 bases from J, leaving 13 bases between. The DNA for the CDR3 is TGTGCCAGCAGTCTGGCTGAAGTCGCTGAAGCTTTCTTT. It encodes CASSLAEVAEAFF.

J is TRBJ2-3 and V is TRBV7-2; perhaps TRBD2 as D (5 bases). Trimming removed 5 bases from V and 4 bases from J, with 16 bases in between. This CDR3 region has 15 residues. The germline gives CDR1 SGHTA, CDR2 FQGNSA. The CDR3 DNA follows: TGTGCCAGCAGCCCCCGGCCTGCGCGGGCAGATACGCAGTATTTT. It is translated as CASSPRPARADTQYF.

This clonotype was picked up many times. The chain carries TRBV7-9 and TRBJ1-2; D is possibly TRBD1 (5 bases). Between the trimmed V and J ends, which lost 6 bases and 3 bases, there was a span of 17 bases. The CDR3 has 15 amino acids. CDR1 SEHNR and CDR2 FQNEAQ come from the germline V gene (reference sequence). CDR3 sequence (DNA): TGTGCCAGCAGTCCTACCTCAGGGTTGGACTATGGCTACACCTTC. Protein product: CASSPTSGLDYGYTF.

This clonotype was recorded at least ten times. The chain carries TRBV27 and TRBJ2-3; D is ambiguous. Trimming pared 5 bases from V and 8 bases from J, leaving 14 bases between. Germline loops: CDR1 MNHEY, CDR2 SMNVEV (reference sequence). This CDR3 has 13 amino acids. The chain's CDR3 is CASSQLPEVTQYF. The CDR3 DNA reads as TGTGCCAGCAGTCAGCTCCCCGAGGTTACGCAGTATTTT.

This clonotype has a count of ten or more. This sequence joins TRBV5-1 and TRBJ1-3, with unresolved D. Germline values: CDR1 SGHRS, CDR2 YFSETQ. V lost 0 bases and J 3 bases, leaving 1 base between the germline ends. The CDR3 totals 12 residues. The CDR3 spells CASSLDGNTIYF. In DNA form, the CDR3 reads TGCGCCAGCAGCTTGGATGGAAACACCATATATTTT.

This clonotype was counted many times. V is TRBV20-1 and J is TRBJ2-1; TRBD2 matches 7 bases. The CDR3 sequence is 12 residues long. V gave up 3 bases and J gave up 4 bases; unmatched junction bases: 0. Germline V gene sequence: CDR1 DFQATT, CDR2 SNEGSKA (reference sequence). The CDR3: CSARRGYNEQFF. For the CDR3, the DNA is TGCAGTGCTAGGCGGGGGTACAATGAGCAGTTCTTC.

This clonotype was detected ten times or more. The chain employs TRBV5-1 and TRBJ2-6; 8 bases are shared with TRBD1. Germline CDR1 and CDR2: SGHRS and YFSETQ. J gave up 3 bases and V 0 bases, and 8 bases lay outside the gene matches. The length of the CDR3 is 18 residues. The CDR3: CASSLEQGVKIGANVLTF. In DNA, the CDR3 is TGCGCCAGCAGCTTGGAACAGGGGGTGAAAATTGGGGCCAACGTCCTGACTTTC.

This clonotype was found many times. The chain couples TRBV7-6 to TRBJ2-3; D gene unclear. The germline V gene has CDR1 SGHVS and CDR2 FNYEAQ. V dropped 4 bases and J dropped 5 bases, with 10 bases sitting between them. This CDR3 has 13 amino acids. The CDR3 loop reads CASSSAHRDTQYF. The CDR3 coding sequence is TGTGCCAGCAGCTCCGCTCATAGAGATACGCAGTATTTT.

This clonotype showed up many times. The rearrangement uses TRBV5-5 and TRBJ1-1, with unresolved D. The CDR3 is made up of 13 amino acids. Trimming left V 4 bases short and J 1 base short, with 8 bases between. CDR1 and CDR2 (germline): SGHKS, YYEKEE (reference sequence). The CDR3 reads CASSQGQNTEAFF. CDR3 coding DNA: TGTGCCAGCAGCCAAGGGCAGAACACTGAAGCTTTCTTT.

This clonotype was observed many times. The chain links TRBV7-9 to TRBJ1-2; 7 bases are shared with TRBD1. The junction had 8 bases not matched to a gene; V was cut back by 7 bases and J by 6 bases. The CDR3 spans 13 residues. Germline CDR1 is SEHNR and CDR2 is FQNEAQ (reference sequence). The CDR3 nucleotides read TGTGCCAGCAACCCATCGACAGGGCATGGCTACACCTTC. Amino acids: CASNPSTGHGYTF.